These 26 T cell receptor beta chains were sequenced from one sample in a study of shared clonotypes between healthy human individuals. Method: immunoSEQ multiplex PCR; TCRdb's copy keeps in-frame clones and lacks some. Here the sample spans hundreds of thousands of clones, 79% being singletons. The sample was PBMCs. The receptors come from a woman aged 40 to 50 in good health. Some clones in this sample may be carry-over from other donors' samples.

This chain connects TRBV6-6 to TRBJ2-1; D remains unclear. V was clipped by 1 base and J by 0 bases, with 1 base between them. The CDR3 has 13 amino acids. In germline, CDR1 is MNHNY, CDR2 SVGAGI (reference sequence). As DNA, the CDR3 is TGTGCCAGCAGTTACTACTCCTACAATGAGCAGTTCTTC. Its protein product is CASSYYSYNEQFF.

This clone was seen just once. The chain links TRBV5-4 to TRBJ2-5; D may correspond to TRBD1 or TRBD2 (6 bases each). Trimming took off 4 bases at V and 2 bases at J, with 12 bases between the two ends. The CDR3 has 14 residues. CDR1 is SGHNT and CDR2 is YYREEE in the germline V gene (reference sequence). In nucleotides, the CDR3 is TGTGCCAGCAGCGAACAGGGAGGTCAAGAGACCCAGTACTTC. Its protein product is CASSEQGGQETQYF.

Only a few counts were recorded for this clone. One junction end disagrees with the germline gene, perhaps due to a read error. The chain is built from TRBV30 and TRBJ1-5, with 8 bases lining up with TRBD1. The germline V gene has CDR1 GTSNPN and CDR2 SVGIG (reference sequence). The CDR3 extends over 10 amino acids. The CDR3: CAWSEQGAPF. Written as DNA, the CDR3 is TGTGCCTGGAGCGAGCAGGGGGCGCCGTTT.

V usage is TRBV18 and J usage is TRBJ2-7; no reliable D call. V was cut by 5 bases and J by 0 bases, with 14 bases left in between. The CDR3 has 15 amino acids. Germline V lookup: CDR1 KGHSH, CDR2 LQKENI. This chain's CDR3 is CASSERGATSYEQYF. As DNA, the CDR3 is TGTGCCAGCTCAGAGAGAGGCGCGACCTCCTACGAGCAGTACTTC.

This clone showed up many times. V is TRBV28 and J is TRBJ2-1, with 11 bases aligning to TRBD2. The V segment lost 8 bases and the J segment 2 bases; nucleotides outside the gene matches: 5. Per the germline V gene, CDR1 is MDHEN and CDR2 is SYDVKM. The CDR3 is 15 residues long. The CDR3 region is CASLAGGKTYNEQFF. In DNA form, the CDR3 reads TGTGCCAGCTTAGCGGGAGGGAAGACCTACAATGAGCAGTTCTTC.

The genes are TRBV28 and TRBJ2-5, with 8 bases that match TRBD2. CDR3 length equals 17 residues. After removal of 4 bases from V and 5 bases from J, the junction contained 15 bases not matched to a gene. Germline V CDR1 and CDR2: MDHEN, SYDVKM. CDR3 region: CASSSPGAAGGRETQYF. The CDR3 DNA follows: TGTGCCAGCAGTTCCCCAGGGGCGGCGGGAGGCCGTGAGACCCAGTACTTC.

The chain recombines TRBV11-2 with TRBJ1-5, with 10 bases fitting TRBD1. Germline CDR1 SGHAT, CDR2 FQNNGV. V shed 5 bases and J 6 bases; nucleotides not matched to a gene: 7. The CDR3 covers 15 residues. In DNA, the CDR3 is TGTGCCAGCAGCGACGGGACAGGGGATTTTCAGCCCCAGCATTTT. It codes for CASSDGTGDFQPQHF.

The gene calls are TRBV4-1 and TRBJ2-1, with D perhaps TRBD1 (5 bases). The V and J ends lost 4 bases and 2 bases respectively, with 15 bases between them. Germline V CDR1 and CDR2: MGHRA, YSYEKL. The CDR3 contains 16 residues. The CDR3 bases are TGCGCCAGCAGCCGGCCGACAGTTAACCCCTACAATGAGCAGTTCTTC. Translated: CASSRPTVNPYNEQFF.

This clone came up once. The chain has TRBV9 and TRBJ2-2; 9 bases align to TRBD1. The J segment lost 1 base and the V segment lost 2 bases, leaving 3 bases of the junction unmatched. This CDR3 is built from 16 residues. CDR1 and CDR2 from the germline V gene are SGDLS and YYNGEE. The CDR3 reads CASSVRQGVNTGELFF. CDR3 in DNA: TGTGCCAGCAGCGTTAGACAGGGGGTGAACACCGGGGAGCTGTTTTTT.

The rearrangement joins TRBV5-1 to TRBJ1-2; D uncertain. Looked up from germline, CDR1 is SGHRS and CDR2 is YFSETQ. The germline V and J ends were trimmed by 4 bases and 6 bases, with 10 bases remaining between them. This CDR3 has 12 residues. CDR3 coding DNA: TGCGCCAGCAGCCCACGGGGAAATGGCTACACCTTC. It codes for CASSPRGNGYTF.

The V call is TRBV11-2, the J call TRBJ2-6; TRBD1 aligns across 7 bases. The CDR3 loop spans 18 amino acids. Germline V gene data show CDR1 as SGHAT and CDR2 as FQNNGV. V lost 5 bases and J lost 0; bases outside the gene matches: 10. Here the CDR3 reads CASSPDRTPPSGANVLTF. For the CDR3, the DNA is TGTGCCAGCAGCCCGGACAGGACCCCACCCTCTGGGGCCAACGTCCTGACTTTC.

V gene TRBV2 combines with J gene TRBJ2-7, with D possibly matching TRBD2 (8 bases). The CDR3 has 14 residues. Germline values: CDR1 SNHLY, CDR2 FYNNEI. V was pared by 6 bases and J by 3 bases, with 15 bases between. The CDR3 coding sequence is TGTGCCAGCAGGACAGGGAGCGGGAGCTACGAGCAGTACTTC. Its protein is CASRTGSGSYEQYF. The full variable domain, its missing parts supplied by reference TRBV2 and TRBJ2-7, is EPEVTQTPSHQVTQMGQEVILRCVPISNHLYFYWYRQILGQKVEFLVSFYNNEISEKSEIFDDQFSVERPDGSNFTLKIRSTKLEDSAMYFCASRTGSGSYEQYFGPGTRLTVT.

About this clone: A single base is all that separates this from a far larger clone, so a read error is likely. The same CDR3 arises from other DNA sequences in this sample as well. This CDR3 reads CASSLKRTDYGYTF. CDR3 in DNA: TGTGCCAGCAGCTTAAAGCGAACAGACTATGGCTACACCTTC. This rearrangement joins TRBV7-8 to TRBJ1-2; D is ambiguous. Trimming shortened V by 2 bases and J by 3 bases, and 10 bases separated the two germline ends. CDR1 and CDR2 (germline): SGHVS, FQNEAQ. CDR3 length equals 14 residues.

J is TRBJ2-3 and V is TRBV10-3; 9 bases are shared with TRBD1. The CDR3 totals 14 residues. The germline V gene has CDR1 ENHRY and CDR2 SYGVKD. V was pared by 6 bases and J by 2 bases, with 3 bases of the junction left unmatched. DNA for the CDR3: TGTGCCATCAGGGGGACAGGGATCACAGATACGCAGTATTTT. Protein product: CAIRGTGITDTQYF.

V usage is TRBV11-2 and J usage is TRBJ2-1; 10 bases align to TRBD2. This CDR3 region has 16 residues. CDR1 is SGHAT, CDR2 FQNNGV, per germline. The junction had 5 bases not matched to a gene; V was cut back by 2 bases and J by 4 bases. The CDR3 DNA reads as TGTGCCAGCAGCTTAACCCTAGCGGGAGAGTACAATGAGCAGTTCTTC. Translating gives CASSLTLAGEYNEQFF.

The V gene is TRBV28, the J gene TRBJ2-7; 8 bases are shared with TRBD2. The trim removed 3 bases at V and 0 bases at J, leaving 7 bases unmatched. CDR3 length: 16 amino acids. Germline V gives CDR1 MDHEN, CDR2 SYDVKM. In DNA form, the CDR3 reads TGTGCCAGCAGTTTTGTGTTTGGGACTAGCTCCTACGAGCAGTACTTC. Translation: CASSFVFGTSSYEQYF.

The chain uses TRBV11-2 and TRBJ2-3, with 11 bases that match TRBD2. CDR1 is SGHAT and CDR2 is FQNNGV in the germline V gene. The CDR3 is 14 residues long. Germline trimming cut 6 bases from V and 5 bases from J; bases unmatched to any gene: 4. CDR3 in amino acids: CASRQGTSGDTQYF. The DNA for the CDR3 is TGTGCCAGCAGACAAGGGACTAGCGGAGATACGCAGTATTTT.

This clone was detected a few times. The CDR3 region is CASRRTGTGNTDTQYF. CDR3 bases: TGTGCCAGCAGACGAACCGGGACAGGGAACACAGATACGCAGTATTTT. This chain connects TRBV6-6 to TRBJ2-3; TRBD1 matches 9 bases. V shed 6 bases and J 2 bases; nucleotides not matched to a gene: 9. The CDR3 has 16 amino acids. Germline V lookup: CDR1 MNHNY, CDR2 SVGAGI (reference sequence).

This clone occurred once. The sample has other DNA sequences that encode this CDR3 too. This chain joins TRBV9 and TRBJ2-7, with D unresolved. CDR1 is SGDLS and CDR2 is YYNGEE in the germline V gene. V gave up 0 bases and J gave up 0 bases, with 7 bases separating them. This CDR3 has 14 residues. This CDR3 is CASSVGGSSYEQYF. The CDR3 DNA is TGTGCCAGCAGCGTAGGCGGTAGCTCCTACGAGCAGTACTTC.

The chain has TRBV2 and TRBJ1-2; 10 bases map to TRBD1. Trimming took 7 bases from V and 8 from J; bases not matched to a gene: 13. CDR1 is SNHLY, CDR2 FYNNEI, per germline. This CDR3 contains 15 residues. The CDR3 DNA is TGTGCCAGCATCAATTCAAAGACAGGGGGCGCCGGCTACACCTTC. This sequence encodes CASINSKTGGAGYTF.

The CDR3, as DNA: TGTGCCATCACCAGGACTAGCGGGATAAACAATGAGCAGTTCTTC. Its protein product is CAITRTSGINNEQFF. This sequence joins TRBV10-3 and TRBJ2-1; TRBD2 agrees at 12 bases. Per the germline V gene, CDR1 is ENHRY and CDR2 is SYGVKD. This CDR3 is 15 amino acids long. The V segment lost 7 bases and the J segment 5 bases; nucleotides outside the gene matches: 6.

The CDR3 bases are TGCAGCCATGGTCGGACAAGCTCCTACAATGAGCAGTTCTTC. Translating gives CSHGRTSSYNEQFF. This rearrangement joins TRBV29-1 to TRBJ2-1; D may be TRBD1 (5 bases). In germline, CDR1 is SQVTM, CDR2 ANQGSEA. V was shortened by 8 bases and J by 0 bases, with 14 bases between the two germline ends. The CDR3 covers 14 residues.

The chain links TRBV6-1 to TRBJ1-1; D is perhaps TRBD1 (6 bases). CDR3 length equals 16 residues. The germline gives CDR1 MNHNS, CDR2 SASEGT. Trimming pared 1 base from V and 4 bases from J, leaving 16 bases between. The CDR3 DNA follows: TGTGCCAGCAGTGAAGTTGCAGGGGCCAAGGGCACTGAAGCTTTCTTT. It translates to CASSEVAGAKGTEAFF.

This clone was recorded only once. The chain recombines TRBV10-2 with TRBJ2-2, with D hard to call. Per germline, CDR1 WSHSY and CDR2 SAAADI. V was shortened by 2 bases and J by 4 bases, with 8 bases between the two germline ends. The CDR3 loop spans 14 amino acids. CDR3 sequence (DNA): TGCGCCAGCAGTGAGGGACCACCCACCGGGGAGCTGTTTTTT. This translates into CASSEGPPTGELFF.

The rearrangement uses TRBV2 and TRBJ1-1, with 7 bases that match TRBD1. Trimming took 5 bases from V and 3 from J; bases not matched to a gene: 6. CDR1 SNHLY and CDR2 FYNNEI come from the germline V gene. The CDR3 extends over 14 amino acids. The CDR3 region is CASSLPTGYTEAFF. CDR3 DNA: TGTGCCAGCAGTTTACCGACAGGGTACACTGAAGCTTTCTTT.

This clone was detected once. This chain joins TRBV19 and TRBJ2-2; 8 bases are shared with TRBD1. The CDR3 contains 17 residues. The ends lost 1 base at V and 4 bases at J; junction bases unmatched: 8. The germline CDR1 and CDR2 sequences are LNHDA and SQIVND (reference sequence). CDR3 DNA sequence: TGTGCCAGTAGTATAGGTCCCAGGGGGCTTGGCACCGGGGAGCTGTTTTTT. The encoded protein is CASSIGPRGLGTGELFF.